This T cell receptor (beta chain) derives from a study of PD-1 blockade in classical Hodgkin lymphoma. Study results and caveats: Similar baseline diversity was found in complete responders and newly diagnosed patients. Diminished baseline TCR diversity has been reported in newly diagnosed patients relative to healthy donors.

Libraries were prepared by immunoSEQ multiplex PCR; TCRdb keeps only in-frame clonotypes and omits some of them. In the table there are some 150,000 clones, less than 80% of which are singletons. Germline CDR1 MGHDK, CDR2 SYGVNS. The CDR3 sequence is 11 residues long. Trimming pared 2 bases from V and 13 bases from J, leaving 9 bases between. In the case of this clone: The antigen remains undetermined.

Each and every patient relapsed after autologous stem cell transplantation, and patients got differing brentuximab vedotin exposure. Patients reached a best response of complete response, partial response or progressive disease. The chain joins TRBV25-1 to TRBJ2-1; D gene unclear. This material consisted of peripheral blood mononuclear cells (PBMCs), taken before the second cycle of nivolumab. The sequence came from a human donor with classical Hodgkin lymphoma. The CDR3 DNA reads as TGTGCCAGCAGTGAAGGCCAGCCTCAGTTCTTC. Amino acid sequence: CASSEGQPQFF.